This TCR beta chain originates from a study of control samples from healthy donors and cancer patients. Germline V gene lookup returns CDR1 SGHAT and CDR2 FQNNGV. This CDR3 region has 17 residues. The V gene end was trimmed by 7 bases and the J gene end by 9 bases; junction bases not matched to a gene: 23. Assay: immunoSEQ multiplex PCR; the TCRdb copy retains only in-frame clones and omits some. The sample shows approximately 60,000 clones, 85% of them seen only once. Sequencing input: blood. The chain is built from TRBV11-2 and TRBJ1-1, with 7 nucleotides matching TRBD1. This TCR derives from a man aged 35-49 years in good health. The CDR3 region has the DNA TGTGCCAGCACCCAATCTCACCAGACAGGGCTGTATACCCAAGCTTTCTTT. Protein: CASTQSHQTGLYTQAFF.